A selection of T cell receptor beta chains follows, all from one sample in a study of human T cells and chemical hapten exposure. In TCRdb, the RACE reads were re-called with MiXCR into one record per CDR3 protein. The data show about 120,000 distinct CDR3 sequences, with around 13% seen just once and 0.8% to 1% held by the top ten. The sample was whole blood, taken in connection with sensitization to the hapten diphenylcyclopropenone (DPC). The source of these receptors is a man younger than 35 with alopecia areata. Some clones in this sample may be carry-over from other donors' samples. Both conserved end residues are part of each CDR3. D genes are given only for firm matches. The listing skips clone size in some rows; elsewhere it reads once, few, many or a size class.

J | V | size | D | DNA | CDR3
TRBJ2-3 | TRBV20-1 | - | TRBD2 | TGCAGTGCTCTACTAGCGGGGGTGACAGATACGCAGTATTTT | CSALLAGVTDTQYF
TRBJ1-1 | TRBV12-3/TRBV12-4 | few | - | TGTGCCAGCAGTTTCGTAAAGAACACTGAAGCTTTCTTT | CASSFVKNTEAFF
TRBJ2-7 | TRBV21-1 | - | - | TGTGCCAGCAGCAAAGCGCTCCCCAAAGGACATTCCTACGAGCAGTACTTC | CASSKALPKGHSYEQYF
TRBJ2-3 | TRBV10-3 | - | TRBD2 | TGTGCCACCCGATCGTCGATACTAGCGGGAGTATCTGATACGCAGTATTTT | CATRSSILAGVSDTQYF
TRBJ2-1 | TRBV9 | few | TRBD1 | TGTGCCAGCAGCGTCCGGGACAGGGAGCAGGTTGAGCAGTTCTTC | CASSVRDREQVEQFF
TRBJ2-6 | TRBV29-1 | many | - | TGCAGCGTTCTCTCTAACGGAGACTCTGGGGCCAACGTCCTGACTTTC | CSVLSNGDSGANVLTF
TRBJ2-5 | TRBV5-5 | - | - | TGTGCCAGCAGCGGGGACACTCACCAAGAGACCCAGTACTTC | CASSGDTHQETQYF
TRBJ2-7 | TRBV29-1 | - | - | TGCAGCGTTGAGGAAGGCAGGGAGGAGATGGGGCAGTACTTC | CSVEEGREEMGQYF
TRBJ2-3 | TRBV7-2 | - | - | TGTGCCAGCAGCTTAGAGTCCAGACATACGCAGTATTTT | CASSLESRHTQYF
TRBJ1-2 | TRBV19 | once | - | TGTGCCAGTAGCAGAGGACAGCTGAAGGGCTACACCTTC | CASSRGQLKGYTF
TRBJ2-7 | TRBV24-1 | many | - | TGTGCCACCAGTGGGGGTTCCTACGAGCAGTACTTC | CATSGGSYEQYF
TRBJ1-2 | TRBV15 | few | TRBD1 | TGTGCCACCAGCGACGCAGGACAGGGCTATGGCTACACCTTC | CATSDAGQGYGYTF
TRBJ2-3 | TRBV5-1 | few | - | TGCGCCAGCAGCCCATGGACAGAAATCACAGATACGCAGTATTTT | CASSPWTEITDTQYF
TRBJ2-5 | TRBV24-1 | - | TRBD2 | TGTGCCACCAGCCTAGCGGGGGGACAAGAGACCCAGTACTTC | CATSLAGGQETQYF
TRBJ2-1 | TRBV5-3 | - | TRBD2 | TGTGCCAGAAGCCCGCCGACTAGCGGGGGCCTAAAACCTACCTACAATGAGCAGTTCTTC | CARSPPTSGGLKPTYNEQFF
TRBJ2-2 | TRBV7-7 | few | - | TGTGCCAGCAGCCCGCTAGGGAACACCGGGGAGCTGTTTTTT | CASSPLGNTGELFF
TRBJ2-3 | TRBV6-6 | few | - | TGTGCCAGCAGTTACAAGGGCACAGATACGCAGTATTTT | CASSYKGTDTQYF
TRBJ2-7 | TRBV28 | many | TRBD2 | TGTGCCAGCAGTTTAGGGACTAGCGGGACCTACGAGCAGTACTTC | CASSLGTSGTYEQYF
TRBJ2-7 | TRBV7-8 | many | - | TGTGCCAGCAGCTTAATTCGGGGGAGCTCCTACGAGCAGTACTTC | CASSLIRGSSYEQYF
TRBJ2-3 | TRBV6-5 | - | - | TGTGCCAGCAGTTACGACTCCAGCGGTAATACGCAGTATTTT | CASSYDSSGNTQYF
TRBJ1-4 | TRBV4-3 | few | TRBD1 | TGCGCCAGCAGCCAAAACCAGGCCAGGGGGCTGATTGAAAAACTGTTTTTT | CASSQNQARGLIEKLFF
TRBJ2-7 | TRBV28 | many | - | TGTGCCAGCACCGATCTATACGAGCAGTACTTC | CASTDLYEQYF
TRBJ2-3 | TRBV10-1 | few | - | TGCGCCAGCACCCCTATCGAAGGGGGACCAACAGATACGCAGTATTTT | CASTPIEGGPTDTQYF
TRBJ2-3 | TRBV15 | - | - | TGTGCCACCAGCAGAGATGCGGGGACCCCGAATACGCAGTATTTT | CATSRDAGTPNTQYF
TRBJ2-3 | TRBV7-2 | - | - | TGTGCCAGCAGCTTAGGCGGGCAGGGGCGCACAGATACGCAGTATTTT | CASSLGGQGRTDTQYF
TRBJ1-4 | TRBV7-9 | - | - | TGTGCCAGCAGCACCTGGACAGAGAATAATGAAAAACTGTTTTTT | CASSTWTENNEKLFF
TRBJ1-4 | TRBV7-8 | many | - | TGTGCCAGCAGCTTAACAGGGTGGCCAAGTGAAAAACTGTTTTTT | CASSLTGWPSEKLFF
TRBJ2-1 | TRBV6-2/TRBV6-3 | - | TRBD2 | TGTGCCAGCAGTTTAGGAGGACTAGGATACAATGAGCAGTTCTTC | CASSLGGLGYNEQFF
TRBJ1-1 | TRBV5-1 | - | - | TGCGCCAGCAGCCGAAACCCAGGACCTGAAGCTTTCTTT | CASSRNPGPEAFF
TRBJ1-2 | TRBV14 | few | - | TGTGCCAGCAGCCAAGATGGGGGACCGGATGGCTACACCTTC | CASSQDGGPDGYTF
TRBJ2-5 | TRBV28 | - | - | TGTGCCACCCAAGCACCGCCGGGCCCGGAGACCCAGTACTTC | CATQAPPGPETQYF
TRBJ2-4 | TRBV18 | - | - | TGTGCCAGCTCAAAACCCGGGACCGGAGAACCCGATGGGGACATTCAGTACTTC | CASSKPGTGEPDGDIQYF
TRBJ1-2 | TRBV4-1 | - | TRBD1 | TGCGCCAGCAGCCAAGATACCTACAGGGGTAACTATGGCTACACCTTC | CASSQDTYRGNYGYTF
TRBJ2-3 | TRBV10-3 | few | - | TGTGCCATCAGCGGGGGCACAGATACGCAGTATTTT | CAISGGTDTQYF
TRBJ1-1 | TRBV28 | many | - | TGTGCCAGCAGTCCTGGGGTTACTGAAGCTTTCTTT | CASSPGVTEAFF
TRBJ2-3 | TRBV7-9 | - | - | TGTGCCAGCAGCTTAATAGTCCGAAGTGGGGAAAAGAGCACAGATACGCAGTATTTT | CASSLIVRSGEKSTDTQYF
TRBJ1-3 | TRBV4-2 | - | - | TGTGCCAGCAGCCAAGGTCGGGGGAGCGCGAACACCATATATTTT | CASSQGRGSANTIYF
TRBJ2-5 | TRBV6-6 | few | TRBD2 | TGTGCCAGCAGTTCCATCGGACTAGCGGGGGGAATAAACCAAGAGACCCAGTACTTC | CASSSIGLAGGINQETQYF
TRBJ2-7 | TRBV28 | - | - | TGTGCCAGCAGTTCGTCAGGGACCGAGCAGTACTTC | CASSSSGTEQYF
TRBJ1-1 | TRBV11-3 | few | - | TGTGCCAGCAGCTTGGGGGGTATTCCGGGACACATGAACACTGAAGCTTTCTTT | CASSLGGIPGHMNTEAFF
TRBJ1-3 | TRBV2 | - | - | TGTGCCAGCAGCCCCGCCGGGAGCTCTGGAAACACCATATATTTT | CASSPAGSSGNTIYF
TRBJ1-2 | TRBV7-2 | - | - | TGTGCCAGCAGCGCCCAGGGGCCTAACTATGGCTACACCTTC | CASSAQGPNYGYTF
TRBJ2-5 | TRBV29-1 | - | TRBD1 | TGCAGCGTTGCCACAACCCGGGACAGGGGTACGAACAACCAAGAGACCCAGTACTTC | CSVATTRDRGTNNQETQYF
TRBJ2-7 | TRBV10-3 | few | TRBD1 | TGTGCCATCAGTGACCGGGGACAGGGGCTATCACCCTACGAGCAGTACTTC | CAISDRGQGLSPYEQYF
TRBJ2-7 | TRBV4-2 | few | - | TGTGCCAGCAGCCAGCTTTTCCGGGACGGGAATTTACCACCCTACGAGCAGTACTTC | CASSQLFRDGNLPPYEQYF
TRBJ2-6 | TRBV28 | - | - | TGTGCCAGCGGGGGTAGGCGGATCCTCAAAGCCAACGTCCTGACTTTC | CASGGRRILKANVLTF